These 9 T cell receptor beta chains were all obtained from the same sample, sequenced in a study of shared clonotypes between healthy human individuals. Profiled with immunoSEQ multiplex PCR; TCRdb holds only in-frame clones, not every one. The data hold more than 450,000 clones, with about four fifths observed a single time. The sample comprised PBMCs. These receptors all stem from a woman between 40 and 50 years old in good health. Some clones in this sample may be carry-over from other donors' samples.

This clone was seen only a few times. The chain joins TRBV2 to TRBJ2-7, with D tentatively TRBD1 (6 bases). Trimming stripped 5 bases from V and 0 bases from J, with 14 bases between. The CDR3 loop spans 15 amino acids. In germline, CDR1 is SNHLY, CDR2 FYNNEI. The CDR3 protein is CASSLQGIPSYEQYF. CDR3 bases: TGTGCCAGCAGTTTACAGGGTATCCCCTCCTACGAGCAGTACTTC.

The rearrangement uses TRBV7-6 and TRBJ1-2, with TRBD1 identical over 7 bases. J lost 5 bases, V lost 1 base, and 1 base had no gene match. CDR1 is SGHVS, CDR2 FNYEAQ, per germline. The CDR3 has 13 amino acids. The CDR3 DNA follows: TGTGCCAGCAGCTTAGGACAGGGTTATGGCTACACCTTC. It yields the protein CASSLGQGYGYTF.

This clone came up a few times. J is TRBJ2-1 and V is TRBV6-1; 10 positions agree with TRBD1. Germline V gene lookup returns CDR1 MNHNS and CDR2 SASEGT. The trim removed 1 base at V and 4 bases at J, leaving 1 base unmatched. The CDR3 is 15 amino acids. The CDR3 nucleotides are TGTGCCAGCAGTGAAGGGACAGGGGGTTACAATGAGCAGTTCTTC. Encoded protein: CASSEGTGGYNEQFF.

V usage is TRBV19 and J usage is TRBJ2-3; D might be TRBD1 (6 bases). The CDR3 is made up of 14 amino acids. Trimming pared 6 bases from V and 4 bases from J, leaving 14 bases between. The V gene's germline CDR1 is LNHDA and CDR2 SQIVND (reference sequence). This CDR3 reads CASRTYRDADTQYF. In DNA form, the CDR3 reads TGTGCCAGTAGGACCTACAGGGATGCAGATACGCAGTATTTT.

The rearrangement links TRBV7-2 to TRBJ1-2; 11 bases match TRBD1. The CDR3 is made up of 15 amino acids. J gave up 4 bases and V 6 bases, and 7 bases lay outside the gene matches. CDR1 and CDR2 (germline): SGHTA, FQGNSA. CDR3 loop: CASRPGQGASYGYTF. The CDR3 DNA follows: TGTGCCAGCAGACCTGGACAGGGGGCTAGCTATGGCTACACCTTC. Drawing the rest from reference TRBV7-2 and TRBJ1-2, the complete variable domain is GAGVSQSPSNKVTEKGKDVELRCDPISGHTALYWYRQSLGQGLEFLIYFQGNSAPDKSGLPSDRFSAERTGGSVSTLTIQRTQQEDSAVYLCASRPGQGASYGYTFGSGTRLTVV.

Remarks on this clone: Different DNA sequences within this sample yield the same CDR3. The chain joins TRBV5-1 to TRBJ1-2, with D unclear. Germline lookup yields CDR1 SGHRS and CDR2 YFSETQ. The CDR3 extends over 14 amino acids. Trimming took 0 bases from V and 4 from J, leaving 10 bases between them. CDR3 in amino acids: CASSLAGGAYGYTF. CDR3 sequence (DNA): TGCGCCAGCAGCTTGGCCGGTGGAGCCTATGGCTACACCTTC.

This chain links TRBV5-5 with TRBJ2-3; perhaps D is TRBD1 or TRBD2 (5 bases each). Trimming stripped 9 bases from V and 3 bases from J, with 14 bases between. The CDR3 runs to 13 residues. CDR1 and CDR2 (germline): SGHKS, YYEKEE (reference sequence). Here the CDR3 reads CATSGGATDTQYF. CDR3 DNA: TGTGCCACCAGTGGGGGAGCGACAGATACGCAGTATTTT.

The chain joins TRBV5-1 to TRBJ2-2; 10 bases are a match to TRBD1. This CDR3 spans 16 amino acids. The junction had 6 bases not matched to a gene; V was cut back by 4 bases and J by 3 bases. The germline V gene has CDR1 SGHRS and CDR2 YFSETQ. This chain's CDR3 is CASSLPGQGYTGELFF. CDR3 nucleotide sequence: TGCGCCAGCAGCCTTCCGGGACAGGGGTACACCGGGGAGCTGTTTTTT.

This chain joins TRBV28 and TRBJ1-6; D remains unclear. V gave up 2 bases and J gave up 13 bases, with 9 bases separating them. The germline V gene has CDR1 MDHEN and CDR2 SYDVKM. The CDR3 length is 12 residues. CDR3 DNA: TGTGCCAGCAGTTTACGCCCTGGGCCCCTCCACTTT. Translated: CASSLRPGPLHF.